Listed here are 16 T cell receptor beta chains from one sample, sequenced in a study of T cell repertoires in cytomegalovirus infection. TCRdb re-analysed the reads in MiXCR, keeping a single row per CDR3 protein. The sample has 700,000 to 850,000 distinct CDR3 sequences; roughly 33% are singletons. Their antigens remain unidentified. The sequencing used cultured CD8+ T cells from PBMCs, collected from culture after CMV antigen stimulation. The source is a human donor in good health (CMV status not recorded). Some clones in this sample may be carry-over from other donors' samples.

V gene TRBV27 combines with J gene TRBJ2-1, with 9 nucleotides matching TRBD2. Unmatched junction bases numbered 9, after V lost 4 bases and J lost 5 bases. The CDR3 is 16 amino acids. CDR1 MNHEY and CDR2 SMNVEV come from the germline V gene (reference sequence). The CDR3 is CASSSFQAGGHNEQFF. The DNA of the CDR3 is TGTGCCAGCAGTTCCTTTCAAGCGGGGGGCCACAATGAGCAGTTCTTC.

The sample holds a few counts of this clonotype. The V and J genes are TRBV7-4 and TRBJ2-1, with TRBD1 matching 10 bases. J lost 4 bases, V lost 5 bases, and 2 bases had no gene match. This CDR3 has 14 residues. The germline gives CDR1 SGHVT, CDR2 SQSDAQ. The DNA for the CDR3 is TGTGCCAGCAGCCCGGACAGGGGGTACAATGAGCAGTTCTTC. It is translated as CASSPDRGYNEQFF.

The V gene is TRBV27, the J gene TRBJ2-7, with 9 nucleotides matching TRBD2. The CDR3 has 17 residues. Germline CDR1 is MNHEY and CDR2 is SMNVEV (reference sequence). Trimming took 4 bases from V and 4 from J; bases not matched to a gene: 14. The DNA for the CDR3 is TGTGCCAGCAGTTCGGGGAGCGGGGGGCTAGGGGTTTACGAGCAGTACGTC. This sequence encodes CASSSGSGGLGVYEQYV.

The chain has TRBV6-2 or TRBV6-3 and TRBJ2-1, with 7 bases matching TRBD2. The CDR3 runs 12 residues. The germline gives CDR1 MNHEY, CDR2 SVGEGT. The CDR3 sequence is CAVQRGYNEQFF. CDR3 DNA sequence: TGTGCGGTGCAGCGGGGCTACAATGAGCAGTTCTTC.

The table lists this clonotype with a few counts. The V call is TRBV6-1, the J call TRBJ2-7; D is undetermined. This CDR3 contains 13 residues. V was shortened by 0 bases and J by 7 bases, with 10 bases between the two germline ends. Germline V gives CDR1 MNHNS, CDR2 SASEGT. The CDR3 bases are TGTGCCAGCAGTGAAGCGGGTTTCCGGGAGCAGTACGTC. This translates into CASSEAGFREQYV.

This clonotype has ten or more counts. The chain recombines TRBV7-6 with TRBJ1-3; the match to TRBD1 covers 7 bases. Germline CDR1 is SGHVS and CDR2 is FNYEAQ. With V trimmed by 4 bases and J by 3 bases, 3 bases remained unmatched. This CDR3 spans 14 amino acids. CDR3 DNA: TGTGCCAGCAGCTACAGGGGAAGTGGAAACACCATATATTTT. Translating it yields CASSYRGSGNTIYF. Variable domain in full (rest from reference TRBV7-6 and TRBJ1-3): GAGVSQSPRYKVTKRGQDVALRCDPISGHVSLYWYRQALGQGPEFLTYFNYEAQQDKSGLPNDRFSAERPEGSISTLTIQRTEQRDSAMYRCASSYRGSGNTIYFGEGSWLTVV.

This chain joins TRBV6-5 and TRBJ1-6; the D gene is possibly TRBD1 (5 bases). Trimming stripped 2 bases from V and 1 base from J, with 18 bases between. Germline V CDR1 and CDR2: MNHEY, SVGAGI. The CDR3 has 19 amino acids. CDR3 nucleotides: TGTGCCAGCAGTTACACCGGGACGGATCACGAGTCCTATAATTCACCCCTCCACTTT. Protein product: CASSYTGTDHESYNSPLHF.

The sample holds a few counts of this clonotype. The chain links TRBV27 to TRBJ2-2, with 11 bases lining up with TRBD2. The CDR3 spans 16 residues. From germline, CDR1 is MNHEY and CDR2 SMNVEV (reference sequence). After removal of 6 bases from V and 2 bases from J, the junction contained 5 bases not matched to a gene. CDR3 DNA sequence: TGTGCCAGCAGCCAACTAGCGGGGGCCAACACCGGGGAGCTGTTTTTT. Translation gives CASSQLAGANTGELFF.

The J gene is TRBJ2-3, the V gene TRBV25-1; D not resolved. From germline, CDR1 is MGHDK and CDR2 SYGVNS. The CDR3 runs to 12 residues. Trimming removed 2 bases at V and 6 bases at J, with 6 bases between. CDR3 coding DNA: TGTGCCAGCAGTGAACTTACCGATACGCAGTATTTT. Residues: CASSELTDTQYF. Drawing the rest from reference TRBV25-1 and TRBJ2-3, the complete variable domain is EADIYQTPRYLVIGTGKKITLECSQTMGHDKMYWYQQDPGMELHLIHYSYGVNSTEKGDLSSESTVSRIRTEHFPLTLESARPSHTSQYLCASSELTDTQYFGPGTRLTVL.

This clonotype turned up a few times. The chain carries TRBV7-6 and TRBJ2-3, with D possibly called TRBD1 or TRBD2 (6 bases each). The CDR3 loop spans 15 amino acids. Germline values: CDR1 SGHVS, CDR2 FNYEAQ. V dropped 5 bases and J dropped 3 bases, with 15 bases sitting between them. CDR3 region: CASSTDTGATDTQYF. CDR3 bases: TGTGCCAGCAGCACGGACACGGGGGCAACAGATACGCAGTATTTT.

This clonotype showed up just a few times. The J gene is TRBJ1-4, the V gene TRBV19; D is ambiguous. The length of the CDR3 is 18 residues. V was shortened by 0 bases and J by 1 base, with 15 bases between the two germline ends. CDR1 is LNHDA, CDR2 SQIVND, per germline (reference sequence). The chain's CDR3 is CASSIDTANMGTNEKLFF. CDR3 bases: TGTGCCAGTAGTATAGATACAGCGAACATGGGAACTAATGAAAAACTGTTTTTT.

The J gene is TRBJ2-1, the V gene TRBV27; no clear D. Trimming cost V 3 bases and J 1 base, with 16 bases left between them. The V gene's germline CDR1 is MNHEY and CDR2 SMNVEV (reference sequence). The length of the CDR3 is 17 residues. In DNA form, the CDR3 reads TGTGCCAGCAGTTTGCCCCCGAGACGGTCGTCCTACAATGAGCAGTTCTTC. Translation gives CASSLPPRRSSYNEQFF.

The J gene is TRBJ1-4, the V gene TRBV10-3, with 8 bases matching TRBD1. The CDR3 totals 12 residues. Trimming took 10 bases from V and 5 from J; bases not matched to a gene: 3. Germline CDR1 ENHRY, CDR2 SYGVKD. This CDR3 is CATQGENEKLFF. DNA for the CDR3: TGTGCCACACAGGGGGAGAATGAAAAACTGTTTTTT.

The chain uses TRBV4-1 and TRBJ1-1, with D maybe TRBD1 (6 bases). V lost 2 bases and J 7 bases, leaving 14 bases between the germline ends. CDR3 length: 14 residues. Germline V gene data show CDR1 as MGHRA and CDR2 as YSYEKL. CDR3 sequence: CASSQFQGRGEAFF. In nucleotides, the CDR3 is TGCGCCAGCAGCCAATTCCAGGGGAGGGGTGAAGCTTTCTTT.

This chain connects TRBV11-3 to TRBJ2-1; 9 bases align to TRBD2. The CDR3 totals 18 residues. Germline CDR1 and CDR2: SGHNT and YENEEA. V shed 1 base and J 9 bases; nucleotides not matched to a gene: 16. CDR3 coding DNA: TGTGCCAGCAGCTTAGTAGGCTTAGGAGCGGGGGGCCGGGGTGAGCAGTTCTTC. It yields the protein CASSLVGLGAGGRGEQFF.

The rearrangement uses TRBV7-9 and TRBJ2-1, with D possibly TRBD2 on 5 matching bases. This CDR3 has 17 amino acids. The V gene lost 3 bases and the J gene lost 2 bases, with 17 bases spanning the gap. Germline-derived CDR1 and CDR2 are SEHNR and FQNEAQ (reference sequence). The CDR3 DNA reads TGTGCCAGCAGCTTTGTCCCTGGACTGAAAGCCTACAATGAGCAGTTCTTC. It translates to CASSFVPGLKAYNEQFF.